The 10 T cell receptor beta chains reported below all come from one sample, sequenced in a study of T-cell memory formation after mild COVID-19. Each CDR3 protein is one row after TCRdb ran MiXCR on the 5' RACE reads. Among 120,000 or so distinct CDR3 sequences listed, more than 15% were seen once. Sequenced: PBMCs or a T cell subset sorted from them (not recorded which). Source of these receptors: an adult woman who had mild COVID-19 (a few samples of this study predate the infection). Cell type and time point are not known.

This clonotype was counted a few times. The chain employs TRBV7-9 and TRBJ2-7; 10 nucleotides line up with TRBD1. V lost 8 bases and J lost 5; bases outside the gene matches: 12. The length of the CDR3 is 15 residues. CDR1 SEHNR and CDR2 FQNEAQ come from the germline V gene (reference sequence). CDR3 DNA sequence: TGTGCCAGCGAGAAAGGGACAGGGGCCCTAAACGAGCAGTACTTC. It translates to CASEKGTGALNEQYF.

This clonotype was observed a few times. V and J are TRBV12-3 or TRBV12-4 and TRBJ2-7; 7 nucleotides line up with TRBD1. V lost 6 bases and J lost 7; bases outside the gene matches: 6. The CDR3 contains 12 residues. The CDR3 region is CASRKGQWEQYF. CDR3 in DNA: TGTGCCAGCAGGAAGGGACAGTGGGAGCAGTACTTC.

The rearrangement links TRBV7-9 to TRBJ2-3; D is unclear. V lost 5 bases and J 0 bases, leaving 15 bases between the germline ends. The CDR3 extends over 16 amino acids. From germline, CDR1 is SEHNR and CDR2 FQNEAQ (reference sequence). CDR3 in amino acids: CASSPPTARSTDTQYF. In nucleotides, the CDR3 is TGTGCCAGCAGCCCTCCGACGGCCCGTAGCACAGATACGCAGTATTTT. The complete variable domain, with remaining parts taken from reference TRBV7-9 and TRBJ2-3, reads DTGVSQNPRHKITKRGQNVTFRCDPISEHNRLYWYRQTLGQGPEFLTYFQNEAQLEKSRLLSDRFSAERPKGSFSTLEIQRTEQGDSAMYLCASSPPTARSTDTQYFGPGTRLTVL.

The chain is built from TRBV5-1 and TRBJ2-2; 10 nucleotides match TRBD1. V trimming: 6 bases; J trimming: 1 base; junction bases outside the gene matches: 9. The germline V gene encodes CDR1 SGHRS and CDR2 YFSETQ. This CDR3 is 17 amino acids long. The CDR3, as DNA: TGCGCCAGCAAACGGACAGGGGGGTTAGGGAACACCGGGGAGCTGTTTTTT. It yields the protein CASKRTGGLGNTGELFF.

The gene calls are TRBV20-1 and TRBJ2-1, with 8 bases fitting TRBD2. The CDR3 length is 15 residues. With V trimmed by 2 bases and J by 4 bases, 7 bases remained unmatched. Per germline, CDR1 DFQATT and CDR2 SNEGSKA (reference sequence). In DNA form, the CDR3 reads TGCAGTGCTAGAATACGGGAGGGCCCGTACAATGAGCAGTTCTTC. Translating it yields CSARIREGPYNEQFF.

This clonotype was detected only a few times. V usage is TRBV28 and J usage is TRBJ2-3; D is possibly TRBD1 (5 bases). The germline CDR1 and CDR2 sequences are MDHEN and SYDVKM. V was clipped by 1 base and J by 2 bases, with 19 bases between them. The CDR3 extends over 18 amino acids. CDR3 DNA: TGTGCCAGCAGTTTATACCACAGGATCGGGCCCGTCACAGATACGCAGTATTTT. Protein sequence: CASSLYHRIGPVTDTQYF.

The rearrangement links TRBV29-1 to TRBJ2-2, with D perhaps matching TRBD1 or TRBD2 (5 bases each). This CDR3 has 14 residues. From germline, CDR1 is SQVTM and CDR2 ANQGSEA. Trimming stripped 6 bases from V and 0 bases from J, with 11 bases between. CDR3 residues: CSVQGRTNTGELFF. The CDR3 region has the DNA TGCAGCGTGCAGGGACGGACGAACACCGGGGAGCTGTTTTTT.

The chain combines TRBV9 with TRBJ2-7; D gene unclear. V lost 4 bases to trimming and J lost 6 bases, with 14 bases between them. The CDR3 is 13 residues long. Per the germline V gene, CDR1 is SGDLS and CDR2 is YYNGEE. Here the CDR3 DNA reads TGTGCCAGCAGCTTTGGGAAGTCTGTCGAGCAGTACTTC. It codes for CASSFGKSVEQYF.

This clonotype was observed a handful of times. The chain has TRBV12-3 or TRBV12-4 and TRBJ2-3, with D tentatively TRBD1 (5 bases). Trimming removed 6 bases from V and 5 bases from J, with 18 bases in between. The CDR3 loop spans 15 amino acids. In nucleotides, the CDR3 is TGTGCCAGCAGCCACACCTCTGTGGGGCTAGATACGCAGTATTTT. Translation gives CASSHTSVGLDTQYF.

This chain uses TRBV29-1 with TRBJ1-2; TRBD1 matches 10 bases. V lost 4 bases and J lost 4; bases outside the gene matches: 15. The CDR3 length is 17 residues. Per the germline V gene, CDR1 is SQVTM and CDR2 is ANQGSEA. CDR3 residues: CSVVLVRDRGSFYGYTF. The CDR3 coding sequence is TGCAGCGTTGTTCTCGTCCGGGACAGGGGATCTTTCTATGGCTACACCTTC.